One and the same sample provided the 19 T cell receptor beta chains below, sequenced in a study of regulatory T cells in long-lasting Graves disease. The time point is: newly diagnosed GD, antithyroid drugs for less than 3 months. Making the TCR library involved RNA that had been extracted from PBMCs. Researchers made TCR beta libraries by using iRepertoire HTBI primers and running Arm-PCR on CDR3 regions. TCRdb used MiXCR to reprocess the multiplex PCR reads, holding one entry per CDR3 protein. The data contain 300,000 to 450,000 distinct CDR3 sequences, 15% of them seen just once; the ten biggest clones take up approximately 22%. Specimen: peripheral blood mononuclear cells (PBMCs), collected at new diagnosis, from a patient treated with antithyroid drugs. These receptors were collected from a female donor with Graves disease.

This clonotype was detected many times. This chain connects TRBV10-3 to TRBJ2-2; the match to TRBD1 covers 8 bases. J gave up 3 bases and V 6 bases, and 6 bases lay outside the gene matches. The CDR3 runs to 15 residues. CDR1 is ENHRY, CDR2 SYGVKD, per germline. The CDR3 bases are TGTGCCATCAGCGGACAGGGATCTTACACCGGGGAGCTGTTTTTT. The encoded protein is CAISGQGSYTGELFF.

This clonotype was seen ten or more times. The chain uses TRBV7-2 and TRBJ1-1, with D tentatively TRBD1 (6 bases). This CDR3 spans 14 amino acids. V gave up 2 bases and J gave up 7 bases, with 14 bases separating them. The germline V gene has CDR1 SGHTA and CDR2 FQGNSA. The CDR3 protein is CASSLRGSILEAFF. CDR3 DNA: TGTGCCAGCAGCTTAAGGGGGAGCATCCTTGAAGCTTTCTTT. The full variable domain, with the rest looked up from reference TRBV7-2 and TRBJ1-1, is GAGVSQSPSNKVTEKGKDVELRCDPISGHTALYWYRQSLGQGLEFLIYFQGNSAPDKSGLPSDRFSAERTGGSVSTLTIQRTQQEDSAVYLCASSLRGSILEAFFGQGTRLTVV.

This clonotype was seen ten or more times. This chain uses TRBV6-1 with TRBJ1-5, with D possibly TRBD1 on 5 matching bases. This CDR3 has 18 residues. CDR1 and CDR2 (germline): MNHNS, SASEGT. Trimming shortened V by 5 bases and J by 3 bases, and 23 bases separated the two germline ends. The CDR3 spells CASSTSRTGGDTNQPQHF. In DNA, the CDR3 is TGTGCCAGCAGTACTTCCAGGACGGGGGGGGATACCAATCAGCCCCAGCATTTT.

This clonotype came up a few times. This rearrangement joins TRBV25-1 to TRBJ2-7, with a weak D call TRBD1 (6 bases). Germline V gene sequence: CDR1 MGHDK, CDR2 SYGVNS. Trimming left V 6 bases short and J 5 bases short, with 20 bases between. This CDR3 has 15 residues. The CDR3 nucleotides are TGTGCCAGCAGCAACGACAGGTTGGGGAGCCACGAGCAGTACTTC. Protein product: CASSNDRLGSHEQYF.

The sample holds many counts of this clonotype. V gene TRBV18 combines with J gene TRBJ2-5, with no clear D. Trimming took 8 bases from V and 1 from J, leaving 5 bases between them. The CDR3 is 11 amino acids. Germline lookup yields CDR1 KGHSH and CDR2 LQKENI. The CDR3 coding sequence is TGTGCCAGCAGCCGCCAAGAGACCCAGTACTTC. Protein product: CASSRQETQYF.

This clonotype was seen many times. The chain has TRBV3-1 and TRBJ1-1; D might be TRBD1 (5 bases). The V gene lost 1 base and the J gene lost 7 bases, with 16 bases spanning the gap. CDR3 length: 15 residues. Germline assignment: CDR1 LGHDT and CDR2 YNNKEL (reference sequence). The CDR3 DNA is TGTGCCAGCAGCCAAGGGGGGGGGAAATATGATGAAGCTTTCTTT. Amino acid sequence: CASSQGGGKYDEAFF.

This clonotype was seen many times. The gene calls are TRBV5-1 and TRBJ2-3, with D perhaps TRBD1 or TRBD2 (5 bases each). Trimming pared 1 base from V and 0 bases from J, leaving 15 bases between. Germline assignment: CDR1 SGHRS and CDR2 YFSETQ. The CDR3 length is 17 residues. CDR3 nucleotide sequence: TGCGCCAGCAGCTTGAACCCCTTGGGACGAAGCACAGATACGCAGTATTTT. Translated: CASSLNPLGRSTDTQYF.

This clonotype has a count of ten or more. The chain combines TRBV6-1 with TRBJ2-3; D not resolved. V was shortened by 2 bases and J by 0 bases, with 9 bases between the two germline ends. Germline V gives CDR1 MNHNS, CDR2 SASEGT. The CDR3 is 15 amino acids. The CDR3 DNA follows: TGTGCCAGCAGTGAATCGAAGACTAGCACAGATACGCAGTATTTT. Translation gives CASSESKTSTDTQYF.

The chain has TRBV2 and TRBJ1-1; TRBD1 matches at 7 bases. Germline CDR1 SNHLY, CDR2 FYNNEI. The CDR3 runs 12 residues. Trimming took 9 bases from V and 6 from J; bases not matched to a gene: 7. CDR3 coding DNA: TGTGCCAGAGAACAGGGGCAATCTGAAGCTTTCTTT. It encodes CAREQGQSEAFF. The full variable domain, in which reference TRBV2 and TRBJ1-1 provide the parts outside the CDR3, is EPEVTQTPSHQVTQMGQEVILRCVPISNHLYFYWYRQILGQKVEFLVSFYNNEISEKSEIFDDQFSVERPDGSNFTLKIRSTKLEDSAMYFCAREQGQSEAFFGQGTRLTVV.

This clonotype has more than one count but fewer than ten. The rearrangement joins TRBV14 to TRBJ1-6; tentative D call: TRBD1 (6 bases). V lost 4 bases, J lost 10 bases, and 23 bases lay in between. Germline V gene sequence: CDR1 SGHDN, CDR2 FVKESK. The CDR3 is made up of 17 amino acids. CDR3 nucleotide sequence: TGTGCCAGCAGCCGAGCCAGGGGAGTATTACTTCAATCACCCCTCCACTTT. Residues: CASSRARGVLLQSPLHF.

The V call is TRBV19, the J call TRBJ2-5; 7 bases are a match to TRBD1. The germline V gene has CDR1 LNHDA and CDR2 SQIVND (reference sequence). The CDR3 has 16 residues. V dropped 6 bases and J dropped 4; count of bases not matched to a gene: 14. The chain's CDR3 is CASRAPQGRGGETQYF. CDR3 DNA: TGTGCCAGTAGGGCCCCACAGGGGCGCGGAGGAGAGACCCAGTACTTC.

In this sample, this clonotype turned up many times. CDR3 region: CSVEPGLQLTDTQYF. The CDR3 nucleotides read TGCAGCGTTGAGCCGGGACTACAACTCACAGATACGCAGTATTTT. The rearrangement uses TRBV29-1 and TRBJ2-3; TRBD2 agrees at 7 bases. The CDR3 totals 15 residues. Germline assignment: CDR1 SQVTM and CDR2 ANQGSEA. V shed 3 bases and J 2 bases; nucleotides not matched to a gene: 8.

Many counts were recorded for this clonotype. The chain uses TRBV12-3 or TRBV12-4 and TRBJ2-7; the match to TRBD1 covers 7 bases. V shed 5 bases, J shed 3 bases, and the junction held 10 bases outside the gene matches. CDR3 length: 15 residues. CDR3 bases: TGTGCCAGCAGTCCGCCGGGACAGATCTTCTACGAGCAGTACTTC. This encodes CASSPPGQIFYEQYF.

Of note for this clonotype: This likely stems from a read error, as it lies one base from a far larger clone. The V and J genes are TRBV6-1 and TRBJ1-5, with TRBD1 identical over 7 bases. Germline V lookup: CDR1 MNHNS, CDR2 SASEGT. This CDR3 contains 13 residues. V lost 6 bases, J lost 4 bases, and 3 bases stayed unmatched. CDR3 loop: CASSSGQNQPQHF. CDR3 DNA: TGTGCCAGCAGCTCGGGACAGAATCAGCCCCAGCATTTT.

The table lists this clonotype with a few counts. This likely traces to a read error, being one base from a far larger clone. The chain links TRBV7-3 to TRBJ1-6; TRBD1 aligns across 7 bases. Germline CDR1 SGHTA, CDR2 FQGTGA. V trimming: 1 base; J trimming: 10 bases; junction bases outside the gene matches: 4. The CDR3 contains 14 residues. Written as DNA, the CDR3 is TGTGCCAGCAGCTTAAGGGCAGGGGGATCACCCCTCCACTTT. Residues: CASSLRAGGSPLHF.

This clonotype showed up many times. The chain carries TRBV25-1 and TRBJ1-1, with no clear D. V was shortened by 4 bases and J by 5 bases, with 17 bases between the two germline ends. Germline V gives CDR1 MGHDK, CDR2 SYGVNS. The CDR3 sequence is 15 residues long. In DNA form, the CDR3 reads TGTGCCAGCAGTGTCTCCACATCGAGTGATACTGAAGCTTTCTTT. Residues: CASSVSTSSDTEAFF.

Ten or more counts support this clonotype. The chain combines TRBV6-2 or TRBV6-3 with TRBJ1-5; D gene uncertain. Germline lookup yields CDR1 MNHEY and CDR2 SVGEGT. V was cut by 3 bases and J by 7 bases, with 7 bases left in between. This CDR3 comprises 12 residues. The CDR3 reads CASSYSGQPQHF. Here the CDR3 DNA reads TGTGCCAGCAGTTATTCCGGACAGCCCCAGCATTTT.

This clonotype was seen at least ten times. V and J are TRBV20-1 and TRBJ2-7; TRBD2 aligns across 9 bases. This CDR3 spans 15 amino acids. Per germline, CDR1 DFQATT and CDR2 SNEGSKA (reference sequence). With V trimmed by 0 bases and J by 0 bases, 3 bases remained unmatched. CDR3 region: CSARDGGGDSYEQYF. In DNA form, the CDR3 reads TGCAGTGCTAGAGATGGCGGGGGGGACTCCTACGAGCAGTACTTC.

This clonotype was recorded a few times. V usage is TRBV10-3 and J usage is TRBJ1-1; 11 nucleotides agree with TRBD1. The germline V gene encodes CDR1 ENHRY and CDR2 SYGVKD. This CDR3 is 16 amino acids long. J lost 0 bases, V lost 9 bases, and 9 bases had no gene match. The CDR3 DNA reads as TGTGCCATAAACGCGGGACAGGGGGTTTTGAACACTGAAGCTTTCTTT. Translation: CAINAGQGVLNTEAFF.